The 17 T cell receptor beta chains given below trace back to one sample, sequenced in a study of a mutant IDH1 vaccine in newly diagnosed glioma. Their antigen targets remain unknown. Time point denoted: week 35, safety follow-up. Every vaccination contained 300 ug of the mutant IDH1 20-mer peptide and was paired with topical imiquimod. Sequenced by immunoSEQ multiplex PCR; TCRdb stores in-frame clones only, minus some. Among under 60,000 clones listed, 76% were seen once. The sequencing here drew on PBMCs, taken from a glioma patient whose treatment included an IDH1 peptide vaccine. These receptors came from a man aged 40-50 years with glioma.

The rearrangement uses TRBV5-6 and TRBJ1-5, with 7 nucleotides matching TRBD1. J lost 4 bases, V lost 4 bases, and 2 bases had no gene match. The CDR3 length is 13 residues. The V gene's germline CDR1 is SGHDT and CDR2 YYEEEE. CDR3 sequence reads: CASSLRGNQPQHF. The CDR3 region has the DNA TGTGCCAGCAGCCTCAGGGGGAATCAGCCCCAGCATTTT.

DNA of the CDR3: TGTGCCAGCAGCTTAAGCGTCGGCAGGGGGGAGAACTATGGCTACACCTTC. Translating it yields CASSLSVGRGENYGYTF. The V and J genes are TRBV7-2 and TRBJ1-2, with 7 bases lining up with TRBD1. With V trimmed by 2 bases and J by 2 bases, 11 bases remained unmatched. The CDR3 is made up of 17 amino acids. Germline V gives CDR1 SGHTA, CDR2 FQGNSA.

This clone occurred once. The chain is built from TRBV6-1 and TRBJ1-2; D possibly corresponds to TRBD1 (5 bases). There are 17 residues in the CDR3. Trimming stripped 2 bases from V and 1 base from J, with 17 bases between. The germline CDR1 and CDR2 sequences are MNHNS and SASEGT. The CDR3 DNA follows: TGTGCCAGCAGTGAATTCTCCTTCTGGGGCCTTAACTATGGCTACACCTTC. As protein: CASSEFSFWGLNYGYTF.

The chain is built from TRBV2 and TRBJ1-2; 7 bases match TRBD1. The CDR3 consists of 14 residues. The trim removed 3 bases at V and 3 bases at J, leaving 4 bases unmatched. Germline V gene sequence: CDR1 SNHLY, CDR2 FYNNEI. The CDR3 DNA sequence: TGTGCCAGCAGTGAGGGGGGACAGTACTATGGCTACACCTTC. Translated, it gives CASSEGGQYYGYTF.

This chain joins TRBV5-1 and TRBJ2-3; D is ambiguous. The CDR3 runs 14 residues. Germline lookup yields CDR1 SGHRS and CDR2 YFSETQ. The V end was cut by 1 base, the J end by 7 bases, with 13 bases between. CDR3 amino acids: CASSLTEWGNTQYF. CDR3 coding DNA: TGCGCCAGCAGCTTGACCGAATGGGGAAATACGCAGTATTTT.

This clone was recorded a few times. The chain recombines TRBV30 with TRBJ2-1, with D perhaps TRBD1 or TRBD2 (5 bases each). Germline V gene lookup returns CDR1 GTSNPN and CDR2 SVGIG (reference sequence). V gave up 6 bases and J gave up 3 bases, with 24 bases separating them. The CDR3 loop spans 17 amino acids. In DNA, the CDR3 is TGTGCCTGCCGGGGCCCACGGATTTCCTTGTTCTACAATGAGCAGTTCTTC. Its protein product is CACRGPRISLFYNEQFF.

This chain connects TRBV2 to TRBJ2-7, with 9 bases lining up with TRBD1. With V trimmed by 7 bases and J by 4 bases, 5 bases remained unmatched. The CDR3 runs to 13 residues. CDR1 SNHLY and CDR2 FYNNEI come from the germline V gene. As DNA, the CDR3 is TGTGCCAGCACCGGGACAGGGAAATACGAGCAGTACTTC. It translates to CASTGTGKYEQYF.

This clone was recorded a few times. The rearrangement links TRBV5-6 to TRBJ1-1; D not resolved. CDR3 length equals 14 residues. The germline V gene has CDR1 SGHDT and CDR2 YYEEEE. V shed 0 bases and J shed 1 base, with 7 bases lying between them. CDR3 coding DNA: TGTGCCAGCAGCTTGGATGTAACGAACACTGAAGCTTTCTTT. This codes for CASSLDVTNTEAFF. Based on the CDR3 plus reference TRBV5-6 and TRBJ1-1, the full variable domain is DAGVTQSPTHLIKTRGQQVTLRCSPKSGHDTVSWYQQALGQGPQFIFQYYEEEERQRGNFPDRFSGHQFPNYSSELNVNALLLGDSALYLCASSLDVTNTEAFFGQGTRLTVV.

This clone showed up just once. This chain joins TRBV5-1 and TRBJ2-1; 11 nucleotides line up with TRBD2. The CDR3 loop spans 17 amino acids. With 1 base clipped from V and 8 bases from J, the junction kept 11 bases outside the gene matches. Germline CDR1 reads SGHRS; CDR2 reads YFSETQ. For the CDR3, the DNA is TGCGCCAGCAGCTTGAGAACTAGCGGGAGTATTGGCGATGAGCAGTTCTTC. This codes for CASSLRTSGSIGDEQFF.

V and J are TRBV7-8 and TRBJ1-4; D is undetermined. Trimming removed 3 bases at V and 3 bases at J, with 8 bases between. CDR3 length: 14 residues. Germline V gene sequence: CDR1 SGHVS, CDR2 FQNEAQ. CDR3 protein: CASSFFSSNEKLFF. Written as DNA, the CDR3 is TGTGCCAGCAGCTTTTTCTCTTCTAATGAAAAACTGTTTTTT. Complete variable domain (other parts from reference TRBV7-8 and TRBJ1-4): GAGVSQSPRYKVAKRGQDVALRCDPISGHVSLFWYQQALGQGPEFLTYFQNEAQLDKSGLPSDRFFAERPEGSVSTLKIQRTQQEDSAVYLCASSFFSSNEKLFFGSGTQLSVL.

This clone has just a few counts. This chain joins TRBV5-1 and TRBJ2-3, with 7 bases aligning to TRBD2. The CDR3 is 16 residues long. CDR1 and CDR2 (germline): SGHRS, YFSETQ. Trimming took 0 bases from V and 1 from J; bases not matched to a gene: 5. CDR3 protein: CASSLGAGRGTDTQYF. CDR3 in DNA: TGCGCCAGCAGCTTGGGAGCAGGGAGGGGCACAGATACGCAGTATTTT.

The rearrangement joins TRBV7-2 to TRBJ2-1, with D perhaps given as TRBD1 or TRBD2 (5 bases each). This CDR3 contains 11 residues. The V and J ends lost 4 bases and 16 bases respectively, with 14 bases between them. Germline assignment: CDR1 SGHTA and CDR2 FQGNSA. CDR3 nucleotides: TGTGCCAGCAGCTCATCCGGGACCTTCTTCTTC. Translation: CASSSSGTFFF.

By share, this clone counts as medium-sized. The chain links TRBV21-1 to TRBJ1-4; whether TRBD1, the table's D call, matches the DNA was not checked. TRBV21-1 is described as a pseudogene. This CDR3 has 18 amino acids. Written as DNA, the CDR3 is TGTGCCAGCAACTCACTGGGGCTACCGGGACAGGGAGGTGAAAAACTGTTTTTT. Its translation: CASNSLGLPGQGGEKLFF.

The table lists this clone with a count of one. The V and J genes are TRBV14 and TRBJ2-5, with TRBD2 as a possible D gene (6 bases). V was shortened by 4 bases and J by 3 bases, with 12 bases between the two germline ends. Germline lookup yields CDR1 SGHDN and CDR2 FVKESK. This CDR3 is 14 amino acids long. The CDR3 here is CASSPGRPEETQYF. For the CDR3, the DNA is TGTGCCAGCAGCCCCGGGAGACCGGAAGAGACCCAGTACTTC.

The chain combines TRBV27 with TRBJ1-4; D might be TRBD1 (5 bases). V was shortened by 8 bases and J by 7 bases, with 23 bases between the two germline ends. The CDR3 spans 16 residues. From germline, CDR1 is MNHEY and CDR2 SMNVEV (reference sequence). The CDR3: CASAPPGGGRREKLFF. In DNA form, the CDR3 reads TGTGCCAGCGCCCCTCCCGGGGGGGGACGACGTGAAAAACTGTTTTTT.

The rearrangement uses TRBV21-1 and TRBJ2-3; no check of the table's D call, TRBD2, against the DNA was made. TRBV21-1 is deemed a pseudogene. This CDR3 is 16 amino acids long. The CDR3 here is CASSAYSGKITDTQYF. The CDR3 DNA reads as TGTGCCAGCAGCGCGTACAGCGGGAAAATCACAGATACGCAGTATTTT.

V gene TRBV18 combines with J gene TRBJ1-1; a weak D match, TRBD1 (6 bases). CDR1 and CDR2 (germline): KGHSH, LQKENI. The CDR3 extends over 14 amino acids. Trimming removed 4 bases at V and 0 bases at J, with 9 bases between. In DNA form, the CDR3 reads TGTGCCAGCTCACTCACAGGGTTGAACACTGAAGCTTTCTTT. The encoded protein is CASSLTGLNTEAFF.